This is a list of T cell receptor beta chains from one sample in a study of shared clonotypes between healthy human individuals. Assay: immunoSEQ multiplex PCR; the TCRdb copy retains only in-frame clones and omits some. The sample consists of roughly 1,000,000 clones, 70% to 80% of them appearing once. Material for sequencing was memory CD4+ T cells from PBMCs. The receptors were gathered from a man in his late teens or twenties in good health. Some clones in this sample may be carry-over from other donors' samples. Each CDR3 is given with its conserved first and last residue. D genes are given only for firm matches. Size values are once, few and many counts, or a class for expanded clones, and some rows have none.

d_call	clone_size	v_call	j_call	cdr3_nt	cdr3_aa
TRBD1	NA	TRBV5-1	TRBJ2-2	TGCGCCAGCAGCGGACCGGGACAGGGGGCGCGCGGGGAGCTGTTTTTT	CASSGPGQGARGELFF
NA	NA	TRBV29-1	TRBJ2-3	TGCAGCGTTGAAAAGACAGGGAGGACAGATACGCAGTATTTT	CSVEKTGRTDTQYF
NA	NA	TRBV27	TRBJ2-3	TGTGCCAGCAGTTCACCCGTAAGGGGGATCGGGACAGATACGCAGTATTTT	CASSSPVRGIGTDTQYF
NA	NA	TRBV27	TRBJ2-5	TGTGCCAGCAGTTTTGCCTCAGCCCAAGAGACCCAGTACTTC	CASSFASAQETQYF
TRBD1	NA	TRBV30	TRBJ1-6	TGTGCCTGGAGTTCGACAGGGATCAATTCACCCCTCCACTTT	CAWSSTGINSPLHF
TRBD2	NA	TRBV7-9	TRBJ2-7	TGTGCCAGCAGCTTAGAGCGGCTAGCGGGAGTAAAGTACGAGCAGTACTTC	CASSLERLAGVKYEQYF
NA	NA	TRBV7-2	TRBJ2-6	TGTGCCAGCAGCCCCGGTCGTGGGGCCAACGTCCTGACTTTC	CASSPGRGANVLTF
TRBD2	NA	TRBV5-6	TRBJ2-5	TGTGCCAGCAGCCCCAAGACCCACGGGAGGGTGGGGTCCCAGTACTTC	CASSPKTHGRVGSQYF
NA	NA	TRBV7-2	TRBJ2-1	TGTGCCAGCAGATTTGGTAGTTGGCACAATGAGCAGTTCTTC	CASRFGSWHNEQFF
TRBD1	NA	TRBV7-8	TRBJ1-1	TGTGCCAGCAGCTACACAGGGGGCGCGTCGGACACTGAAGCTTTCTTT	CASSYTGGASDTEAFF
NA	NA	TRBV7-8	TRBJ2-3	TGTGCCAGCAGCTTAGATGAGAGTGGTACGCAGTATTTT	CASSLDESGTQYF
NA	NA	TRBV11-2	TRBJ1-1	TGTGCCAGCAGCCTAAGGTTGGGGGCTCGTTGGGATCAGAACACTGAAGCTTTCTTT	CASSLRLGARWDQNTEAFF
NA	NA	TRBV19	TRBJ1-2	TGTGCCAGTAGTATCGGACAGCAGAGAGGCTACACCTTC	CASSIGQQRGYTF
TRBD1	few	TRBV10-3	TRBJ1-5	TGTGCCATCAGTGCCTCCCCAGGGGGTTCGCGTCAGCCCCAGCATTTT	CAISASPGGSRQPQHF
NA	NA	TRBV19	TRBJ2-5	TGTGCCAGTAGTCCCACCGCCTCAGGAAAAGAGACCCAGTACTTC	CASSPTASGKETQYF
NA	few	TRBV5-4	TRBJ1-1	TGTGCCAGCAGCTTGATGGACAGTGAAGCTTTCTTT	CASSLMDSEAFF
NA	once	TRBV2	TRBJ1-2	TGTGCCAGCAGTGAAAGGGACTATGGCTACACCTTC	CASSERDYGYTF
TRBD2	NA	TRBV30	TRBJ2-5	TGTGCCTGGAGTCCCCCCCCCGGGACTAGCGGACAAGAGACCCAGTACTTC	CAWSPPPGTSGQETQYF
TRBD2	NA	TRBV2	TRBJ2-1	TGTGCCAGCCATCCGGCCTCGGGACTAGCGGGAATCGATGAGCAGTTCTTC	CASHPASGLAGIDEQFF
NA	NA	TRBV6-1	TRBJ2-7	TGTGCCAGCAGTGTCGGGGGGCGGTACGAGCAGTACTTC	CASSVGGRYEQYF
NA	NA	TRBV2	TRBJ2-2	TGTGCCAGCAGGATTGACCGTACGAACACCGGGGAGCTGTTTTTT	CASRIDRTNTGELFF
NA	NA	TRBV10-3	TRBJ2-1	TGTGCCATCAGCGAACCGGGACCAACCAACAATGAGCAGTTCTTC	CAISEPGPTNNEQFF
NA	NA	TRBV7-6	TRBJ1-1	TGTGCCAGCAGCCCCATAAGGGCAGGGAACACTGAAGCTTTCTTT	CASSPIRAGNTEAFF
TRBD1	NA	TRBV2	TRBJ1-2	TGTGCCAGCAGTGTGGACAGGGGAGGCTATGGCTACACCTTC	CASSVDRGGYGYTF
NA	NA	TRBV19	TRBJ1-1	TGTGCCAGTACTAACCAGGGAGGGGACACTGAAGCTTTCTTT	CASTNQGGDTEAFF
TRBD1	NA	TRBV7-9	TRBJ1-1	TGTGCCAGCAGCTCGTTCCGGACAGGGACGACTGAAGCTTTCTTT	CASSSFRTGTTEAFF
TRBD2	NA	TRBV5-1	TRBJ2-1	TGCGCCAGCAGCTTCATAGCGGGATCCTACAATGAGCAGTTCTTC	CASSFIAGSYNEQFF
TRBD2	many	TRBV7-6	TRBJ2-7	TGTGCCAGCAGCTCCACTACCAAAGCGGGAGTCTACGAGCAGTACTTC	CASSSTTKAGVYEQYF
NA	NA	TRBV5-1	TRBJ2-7	TGCGCCAGCAGCTGGGGGGACTCCTCTCTCCCCGAGCAGTACTTC	CASSWGDSSLPEQYF
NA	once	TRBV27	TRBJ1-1	TGTGCCAGCAGTTTACAAGGGCAGATCGGCACTGAAGCTTTCTTT	CASSLQGQIGTEAFF
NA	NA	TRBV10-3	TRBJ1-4	TGTGCCATCAGTGAGCGGGGGGCAATGGAAAAACTGTTTTTT	CAISERGAMEKLFF
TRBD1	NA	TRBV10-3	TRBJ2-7	TGTGCCATCAGGCCGGGACAGGGGGTCGACGAGCAGTACTTC	CAIRPGQGVDEQYF
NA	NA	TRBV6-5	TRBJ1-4	TGTGCCAGCAGTTACTCCGCGGGACGGAATAATGAAAAACTGTTTTTT	CASSYSAGRNNEKLFF
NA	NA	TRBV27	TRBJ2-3	TGTGCCAGCAGTAATCTGTCTAGCACAGATACGCAGTATTTT	CASSNLSSTDTQYF
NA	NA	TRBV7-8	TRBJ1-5	TGTGCCAGCAGCCCCCAACCCCTACCTGGCAATCAGCCCCAGCATTTT	CASSPQPLPGNQPQHF
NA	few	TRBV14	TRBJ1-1	TGTGCCAAACGACAGGACATGAACACTGAAGCTTTCTTT	CAKRQDMNTEAFF
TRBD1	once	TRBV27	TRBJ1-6	TGTGCCAGCAGTCATGGGACAGCTTCACCCCTCCACTTT	CASSHGTASPLHF
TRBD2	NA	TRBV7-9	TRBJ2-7	TGCGCCAGCAGCCAAGATTTGGCTAGCGGGAGGTACGAGCAGTACTTC	CASSQDLASGRYEQYF
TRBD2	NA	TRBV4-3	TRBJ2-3	TGCGCCAGCAGCCAGCAGCGGACGGGGGGAGATACGCAGTATTTT	CASSQQRTGGDTQYF
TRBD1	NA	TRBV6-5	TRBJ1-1	TGTGCCAGCAGTTGGGGGACAGTACCAAACACTGAAGCTTTCTTT	CASSWGTVPNTEAFF
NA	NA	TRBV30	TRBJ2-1	TGTGCCTGGAGAGGGGCGGGTGCCTACAATGAGCAGTTCTTC	CAWRGAGAYNEQFF
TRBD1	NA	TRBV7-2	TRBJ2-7	TGTGCCAGCAGCCGCGGACAGGGTGTCTACGAGCAGTACTTC	CASSRGQGVYEQYF
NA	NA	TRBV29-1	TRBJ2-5	TGCAGCGTTGAGAGGACAGAGGAGACCCAGTACTTC	CSVERTEETQYF
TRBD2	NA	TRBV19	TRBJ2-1	TGTGCCAGCCAGGAGGCGGGAGTTAGATCCAATGAGCAGTTCTTC	CASQEAGVRSNEQFF
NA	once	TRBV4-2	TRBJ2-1	TGTGCCACCCAGGGGAGGCTAGGCTACAATGAGCAGTTCTTC	CATQGRLGYNEQFF
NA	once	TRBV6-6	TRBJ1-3	TGTGCCAGCAGTATCCCGAACGGAAACACCATATATTTT	CASSIPNGNTIYF
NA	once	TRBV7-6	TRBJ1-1	TGTGCCAGCAGCTTAGAAGGCACATTGAACACTGAAGCTTTCTTT	CASSLEGTLNTEAFF
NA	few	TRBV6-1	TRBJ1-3	TGTGCCAGCACCCCAGGAAACACCATATATTTT	CASTPGNTIYF
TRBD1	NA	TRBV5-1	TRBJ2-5	TGCGCCAGCAGCGGGGGACAGGGTGAGACCCAGTACTTC	CASSGGQGETQYF
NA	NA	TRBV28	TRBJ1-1	TGTGCCAGCAGTGGTGGGGGAACTGAAGCTTTCTTT	CASSGGGTEAFF
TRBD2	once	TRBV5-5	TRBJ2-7	TGTGCCAGCAGCGCAGTGAGCGGGATTCCCTACGAGCAGTACTTC	CASSAVSGIPYEQYF
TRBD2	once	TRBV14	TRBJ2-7	TGTGCCAGCAGGCGGGGGGTATTAGGGGTCAGCTCCTACGAGCAGTACTTC	CASRRGVLGVSSYEQYF
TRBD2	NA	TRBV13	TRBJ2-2	TGTGCCAGCAGCTTATGGGGCGGGAGCGCGAACACCGGGGAGCTGTTTTTT	CASSLWGGSANTGELFF
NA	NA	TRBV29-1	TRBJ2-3	TGCAGCGTTTCCCGACTGGCTAGCACAGATACGCAGTATTTT	CSVSRLASTDTQYF
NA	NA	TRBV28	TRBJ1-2	TGTGCCAGCAGCCTCGAAGGTGGCTACACCTTC	CASSLEGGYTF
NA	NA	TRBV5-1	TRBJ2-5	TGCGCCAGCAGCTCCCCAGCGTCGGAGACCCAGTACTTC	CASSSPASETQYF
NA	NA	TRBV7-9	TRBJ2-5	TGTGCCAGCAGCTTATGGACGGTCGAGACCCAGTACTTC	CASSLWTVETQYF
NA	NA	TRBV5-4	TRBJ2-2	TGTGCCAGCAGCCCCACAGCGGGCGGAGACACCGGGGAGCTGTTTTTT	CASSPTAGGDTGELFF
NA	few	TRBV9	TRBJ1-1	TGTGCCAGCAGCGTAGAAGACAGGTACACTGAAGCTTTCTTT	CASSVEDRYTEAFF
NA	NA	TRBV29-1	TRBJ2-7	TGCAGCGTTGAAGTCAACTACGAGCAGTACTTC	CSVEVNYEQYF